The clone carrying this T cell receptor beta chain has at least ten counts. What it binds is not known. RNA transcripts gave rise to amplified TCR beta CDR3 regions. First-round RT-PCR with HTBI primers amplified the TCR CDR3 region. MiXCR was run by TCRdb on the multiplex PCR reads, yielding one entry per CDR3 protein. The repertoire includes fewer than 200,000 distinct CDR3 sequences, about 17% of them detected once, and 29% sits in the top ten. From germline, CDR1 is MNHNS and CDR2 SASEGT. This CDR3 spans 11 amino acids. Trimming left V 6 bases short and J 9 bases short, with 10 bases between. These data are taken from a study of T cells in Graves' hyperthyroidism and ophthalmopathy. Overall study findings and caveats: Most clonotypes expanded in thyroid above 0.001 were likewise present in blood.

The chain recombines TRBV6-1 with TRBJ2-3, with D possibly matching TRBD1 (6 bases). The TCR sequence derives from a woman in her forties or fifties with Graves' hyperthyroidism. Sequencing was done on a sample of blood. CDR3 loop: CASSQGTTQYF. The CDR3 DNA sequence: TGTGCCAGCAGCCAGGGGACCACGCAGTATTTT.